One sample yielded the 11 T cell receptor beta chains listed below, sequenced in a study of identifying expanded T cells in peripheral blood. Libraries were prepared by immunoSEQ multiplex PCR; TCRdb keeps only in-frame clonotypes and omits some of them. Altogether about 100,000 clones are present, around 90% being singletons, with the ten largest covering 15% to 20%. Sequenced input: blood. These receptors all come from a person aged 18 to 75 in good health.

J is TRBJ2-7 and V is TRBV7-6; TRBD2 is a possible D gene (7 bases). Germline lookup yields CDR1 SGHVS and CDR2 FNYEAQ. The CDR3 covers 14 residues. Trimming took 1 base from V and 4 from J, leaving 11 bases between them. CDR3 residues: CASSLEGGLYEQYF. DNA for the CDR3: TGTGCCAGCAGCTTAGAGGGGGGGTTGTACGAGCAGTACTTC.

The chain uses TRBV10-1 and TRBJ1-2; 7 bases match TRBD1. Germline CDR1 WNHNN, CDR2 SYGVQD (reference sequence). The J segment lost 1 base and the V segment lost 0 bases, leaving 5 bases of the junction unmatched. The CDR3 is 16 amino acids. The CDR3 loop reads CASSESDRKRNYGYTF. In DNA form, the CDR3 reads TGCGCCAGCAGTGAGTCGGACAGGAAACGTAACTATGGCTACACCTTC.

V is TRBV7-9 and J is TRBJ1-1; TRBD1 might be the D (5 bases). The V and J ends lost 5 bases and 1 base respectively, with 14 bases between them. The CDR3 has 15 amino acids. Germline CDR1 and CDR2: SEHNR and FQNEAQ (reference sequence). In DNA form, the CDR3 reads TGTGCCAGCAGCCCCGATGGACAAGCGAACACTGAAGCTTTCTTT. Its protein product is CASSPDGQANTEAFF.

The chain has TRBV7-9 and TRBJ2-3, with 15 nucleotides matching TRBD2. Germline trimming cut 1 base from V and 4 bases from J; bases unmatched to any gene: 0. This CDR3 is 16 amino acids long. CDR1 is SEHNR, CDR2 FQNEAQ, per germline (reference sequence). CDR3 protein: CASSLGTSGGADTQYF. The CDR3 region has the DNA TGTGCCAGCAGCTTAGGGACTAGCGGGGGGGCAGATACGCAGTATTTT.

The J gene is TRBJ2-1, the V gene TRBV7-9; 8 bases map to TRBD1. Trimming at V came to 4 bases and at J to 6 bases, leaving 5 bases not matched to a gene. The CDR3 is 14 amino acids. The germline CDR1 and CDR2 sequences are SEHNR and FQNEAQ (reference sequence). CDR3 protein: CASSSGTGSNEQFF. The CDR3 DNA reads TGTGCCAGCAGCTCCGGGACAGGATCCAATGAGCAGTTCTTC.

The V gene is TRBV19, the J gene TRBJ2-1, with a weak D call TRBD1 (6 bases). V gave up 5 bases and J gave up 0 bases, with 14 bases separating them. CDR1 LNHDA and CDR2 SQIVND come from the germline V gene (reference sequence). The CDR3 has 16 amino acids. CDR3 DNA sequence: TGTGCCAGTAGTGTACAGGGCGAGAGCTCCTACAATGAGCAGTTCTTC. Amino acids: CASSVQGESSYNEQFF.

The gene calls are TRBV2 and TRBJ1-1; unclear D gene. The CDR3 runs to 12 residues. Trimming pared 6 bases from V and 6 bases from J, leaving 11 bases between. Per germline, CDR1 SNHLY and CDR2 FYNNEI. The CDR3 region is CASSFSKAEAFF. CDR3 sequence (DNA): TGTGCCAGCAGCTTCAGTAAGGCTGAAGCTTTCTTT.

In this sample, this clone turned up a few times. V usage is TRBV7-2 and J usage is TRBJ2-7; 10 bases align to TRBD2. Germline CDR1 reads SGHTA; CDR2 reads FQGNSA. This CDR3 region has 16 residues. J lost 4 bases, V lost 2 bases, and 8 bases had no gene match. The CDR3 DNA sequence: TGTGCCAGCAGCTTAACGCCTAGCGGGGGAGTGTACGAGCAGTACTTC. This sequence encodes CASSLTPSGGVYEQYF. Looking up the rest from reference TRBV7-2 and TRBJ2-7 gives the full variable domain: GAGVSQSPSNKVTEKGKDVELRCDPISGHTALYWYRQSLGQGLEFLIYFQGNSAPDKSGLPSDRFSAERTGGSVSTLTIQRTQQEDSAVYLCASSLTPSGGVYEQYFGPGTRLTVT.

CDR3 protein: CASGPDRGWVADTQYF. In nucleotides, the CDR3 is TGTGCTAGTGGTCCGGACAGGGGATGGGTGGCAGATACGCAGTATTTT. V usage is TRBV12-5 and J usage is TRBJ2-3; 9 positions agree with TRBD1. The CDR3 has 16 amino acids. Per the germline V gene, CDR1 is LGHNT and CDR2 is FRNRAP. Trimming took 5 bases from V and 4 from J; bases not matched to a gene: 10. The whole variable domain, filled in from reference TRBV12-5 and TRBJ2-3, reads DARVTQTPRHKVTEMGQEVTMRCQPILGHNTVFWYRQTMMQGLELLAYFRNRAPLDDSGMPKDRFSAEMPDATLATLKIQPSEPRDSAVYFCASGPDRGWVADTQYFGPGTRLTVL.

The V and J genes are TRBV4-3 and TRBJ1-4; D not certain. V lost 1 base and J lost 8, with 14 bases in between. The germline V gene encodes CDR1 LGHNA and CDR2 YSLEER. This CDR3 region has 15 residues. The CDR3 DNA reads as TGCGCCAGCAGCCAAGCCGTGGATGTCGGGGAAAAACTGTTTTTT. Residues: CASSQAVDVGEKLFF.

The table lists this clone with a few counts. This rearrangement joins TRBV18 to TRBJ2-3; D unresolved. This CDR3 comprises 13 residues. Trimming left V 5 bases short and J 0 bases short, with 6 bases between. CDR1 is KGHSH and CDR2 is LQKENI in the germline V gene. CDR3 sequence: CASSSASTDTQYF. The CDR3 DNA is TGTGCCAGCTCATCGGCCAGCACAGATACGCAGTATTTT.